The 26 T cell receptor beta chains in this list originate from one sample, sequenced in a study of blood T cell repertoires in COVID-19. Libraries were prepared by immunoSEQ multiplex PCR; TCRdb keeps only in-frame clonotypes and omits some of them. This sample carries about 100,000 clones, just over 85% of them seen once, and the ten largest clones take 2.7%. The sequenced sample was PBMCs or T cells enriched from blood (not recorded which). The receptors were sampled from a woman between 50 and 59 years old who had recovered from COVID-19.

The CDR3 reads CASSELAGGSTTYEQYF. CDR3 nucleotides: TGCGCCAGCAGTGAACTAGCGGGAGGCTCAACGACATACGAGCAGTACTTC. The chain carries TRBV10-1 and TRBJ2-7; 12 positions match TRBD2. This CDR3 is 17 amino acids long. Trimming at V came to 3 bases and at J to 4 bases, leaving 10 bases not matched to a gene. Germline values: CDR1 WNHNN, CDR2 SYGVQD (reference sequence).

This chain links TRBV30 with TRBJ2-7; 12 nucleotides line up with TRBD1. The CDR3 is made up of 14 amino acids. The germline CDR1 and CDR2 sequences are GTSNPN and SVGIG (reference sequence). V gave up 5 bases and J gave up 5 bases; unmatched junction bases: 7. CDR3 in DNA: TGTGCCTGGGCGACCGGGACAGGGGGCGACGAGCAGTACTTC. As protein: CAWATGTGGDEQYF.

This clone showed up many times. Other DNA sequences from this sample encode an identical CDR3 as well. The chain carries TRBV3-1 (or the pseudogene TRBV3-2) and TRBJ2-7; D uncertain. In germline, CDR1 is LGHDT, CDR2 YNNKEL (reference sequence). With 1 base removed from V and 5 bases from J, the gap between germline ends came to 6 bases. The CDR3 length is 12 residues. Here the CDR3 reads CASSQVSHEQYF. Written as DNA, the CDR3 is TGTGCCAGCAGCCAAGTAAGCCACGAGCAGTACTTC.

The chain has TRBV5-6 and TRBJ1-2; the match to TRBD1 covers 10 bases. This CDR3 comprises 15 residues. After removal of 1 base from V and 8 bases from J, the junction contained 8 bases not matched to a gene. Germline V gene data show CDR1 as SGHDT and CDR2 as YYEEEE. The DNA for the CDR3 is TGTGCCAGCAGCTTGAGAGGACAGGGGGTGGGAGGCTACACCTTC. Its protein is CASSLRGQGVGGYTF. The full variable domain, rest sourced from reference TRBV5-6 and TRBJ1-2, is DAGVTQSPTHLIKTRGQQVTLRCSPKSGHDTVSWYQQALGQGPQFIFQYYEEEERQRGNFPDRFSGHQFPNYSSELNVNALLLGDSALYLCASSLRGQGVGGYTFGSGTRLTVV.

Here the CDR3 reads CASSQVQGKFNSPLHF. CDR3 bases: TGCGCCAGCAGCCAAGTTCAGGGGAAGTTTAATTCACCCCTCCACTTT. V is TRBV4-1 and J is TRBJ1-6; the D gene is possibly TRBD1 (6 bases). Deletions cut 1 base from V and 6 bases from J, with 13 bases between. The CDR3 totals 16 residues. From germline, CDR1 is MGHRA and CDR2 YSYEKL.

This sequence joins TRBV11-2 and TRBJ2-7, with D perhaps matching TRBD2 (6 bases). The CDR3 is made up of 13 amino acids. The V end lost 6 bases, the J end lost 1 base, and 10 bases lay between the germline ends. Per germline, CDR1 SGHAT and CDR2 FQNNGV. The CDR3 bases are TGTGCCAGCAGTCCCCGGGAGTCCTACGAGCAGTACTTC. Its protein product is CASSPRESYEQYF.

The genes are TRBV3-1 (or the pseudogene TRBV3-2) and TRBJ2-7; the match to TRBD2 covers 10 bases. CDR3 length: 17 amino acids. The V gene's germline CDR1 is LGHDT and CDR2 YNNKEL (reference sequence). With 0 bases clipped from V and 4 bases from J, the junction kept 9 bases outside the gene matches. The CDR3 DNA reads TGTGCCAGCAGCCAAGATTTCGCTAGCGGGAGTATATACGAGCAGTACTTC. It yields the protein CASSQDFASGSIYEQYF.

This chain uses TRBV11-2 with TRBJ2-3, with TRBD2 matching over 7 bases. This CDR3 spans 15 amino acids. V shed 0 bases and J 4 bases; nucleotides not matched to a gene: 4. From germline, CDR1 is SGHAT and CDR2 FQNNGV. CDR3 bases: TGTGCCAGCAGCTTAGATCCGGGGAGGGCAGATACGCAGTATTTT. It is translated as CASSLDPGRADTQYF.

The chain is built from TRBV5-1 and TRBJ2-7, with 7 nucleotides matching TRBD1. J gave up 2 bases and V 4 bases, and 6 bases lay outside the gene matches. The V gene's germline CDR1 is SGHRS and CDR2 YFSETQ. The CDR3 sequence is 14 residues long. This CDR3 is CASSQGGTAYEQYF. CDR3 DNA sequence: TGCGCCAGCAGCCAAGGGGGCACGGCCTACGAGCAGTACTTC.

The V gene is TRBV27, the J gene TRBJ2-7, with TRBD1 identical over 9 bases. The CDR3 covers 15 residues. Germline V gene lookup returns CDR1 MNHEY and CDR2 SMNVEV (reference sequence). J gave up 3 bases and V 3 bases, and 6 bases lay outside the gene matches. The CDR3 coding sequence is TGTGCCAGCAGTTTGTCGGGACAGGGACACTACGAGCAGTACTTC. Amino acids: CASSLSGQGHYEQYF.

The J gene is TRBJ1-6, the V gene TRBV5-1, with TRBD1 matching 8 bases. The V segment lost 4 bases and the J segment 10 bases; nucleotides outside the gene matches: 7. This CDR3 has 14 amino acids. The V gene's germline CDR1 is SGHRS and CDR2 YFSETQ. CDR3 amino acids: CASSPKTGASPLHF. CDR3 nucleotide sequence: TGCGCCAGCAGCCCTAAGACAGGGGCATCACCCCTCCACTTT.

This clone appeared a few times. V and J are TRBV7-9 and TRBJ2-1, with TRBD2 as a possible D gene (6 bases). The CDR3 has 17 amino acids. V was clipped by 6 bases and J by 0 bases, with 18 bases between them. Germline V lookup: CDR1 SEHNR, CDR2 FQNEAQ (reference sequence). This chain's CDR3 is CASSPTVFGSSYNEQFF. The CDR3 bases are TGTGCCAGCAGTCCCACGGTATTCGGGAGCTCCTACAATGAGCAGTTCTTC.

The chain uses TRBV7-9 and TRBJ2-7, with 9 bases matching TRBD1. The germline CDR1 and CDR2 sequences are SEHNR and FQNEAQ (reference sequence). The V and J ends lost 7 bases and 2 bases, in that order; junction bases with no gene match: 6. This CDR3 contains 14 residues. The CDR3 spells CASIGTGTTYEQYF. CDR3 coding DNA: TGTGCCAGCATTGGGACAGGGACTACCTACGAGCAGTACTTC.

The chain joins TRBV18 to TRBJ1-5, with 9 nucleotides matching TRBD1. V gave up 4 bases and J gave up 6 bases; unmatched junction bases: 4. The CDR3 has 14 residues. The germline gives CDR1 KGHSH, CDR2 LQKENI. The CDR3 reads CASSQGTGLQPQHF. The CDR3 region has the DNA TGTGCCAGCTCACAGGGGACAGGGCTTCAGCCCCAGCATTTT.

V usage is TRBV5-4 and J usage is TRBJ2-3; 7 bases fit TRBD2. Trimming cost V 4 bases and J 1 base; bases outside gene matches: 9. The CDR3 spans 16 residues. The germline CDR1 and CDR2 sequences are SGHNT and YYREEE (reference sequence). The CDR3 protein is CASSARQTSGTDTQYF. The CDR3 DNA is TGTGCCAGCAGCGCACGCCAAACTAGCGGCACAGATACGCAGTATTTT.

This chain joins TRBV4-1 and TRBJ2-3, with D possibly being TRBD2 (5 bases). Germline CDR1 and CDR2: MGHRA and YSYEKL. The CDR3 is 15 residues long. Trimming removed 4 bases at V and 2 bases at J, with 13 bases between. Written as DNA, the CDR3 is TGCGCCAGCAGCCTTACGGGGTCCGCCACAGATACGCAGTATTTT. Its protein is CASSLTGSATDTQYF.

The chain has TRBV14 and TRBJ1-1; D uncertain. The CDR3 has 14 residues. CDR1 and CDR2 from the germline V gene are SGHDN and FVKESK. V was shortened by 4 bases and J by 1 base, with 10 bases between the two germline ends. The CDR3 DNA reads TGTGCCAGCAGCCCCCGTTTGAGGAACACTGAAGCTTTCTTT. This encodes CASSPRLRNTEAFF.

The chain carries TRBV27 and TRBJ1-1; the match to TRBD1 covers 9 bases. V lost 5 bases and J lost 4; bases outside the gene matches: 11. The CDR3 loop spans 16 amino acids. Per the germline V gene, CDR1 is MNHEY and CDR2 is SMNVEV (reference sequence). In nucleotides, the CDR3 is TGTGCCAGCAGTCCGATACAGGGGGCCAGGGGCACTGAAGCTTTCTTT. Translating it yields CASSPIQGARGTEAFF.

The gene calls are TRBV27 and TRBJ2-7, with TRBD1 matching 12 bases. This CDR3 has 15 amino acids. The trim removed 5 bases at V and 4 bases at J, leaving 6 bases unmatched. From germline, CDR1 is MNHEY and CDR2 SMNVEV (reference sequence). The CDR3 DNA reads as TGTGCCAGCAGTCTACGGGGACAGGGGGCTTACGAGCAGTACTTC. Translation gives CASSLRGQGAYEQYF.

The J gene is TRBJ1-2, the V gene TRBV12-5; TRBD1 is a possible D gene (5 bases). In germline, CDR1 is LGHNT, CDR2 FRNRAP. The CDR3 consists of 11 residues. The V end lost 5 bases, the J end lost 6 bases, and 7 bases lay between the germline ends. The CDR3 protein is CASGPGHGYTF. In DNA form, the CDR3 reads TGTGCTAGTGGTCCAGGGCATGGCTACACCTTC.

The J gene is TRBJ2-7, the V gene TRBV28; TRBD1 matches at 8 bases. V trimming: 6 bases; J trimming: 5 bases; junction bases outside the gene matches: 9. The germline V gene has CDR1 MDHEN and CDR2 SYDVKM. The CDR3 is 14 amino acids. The CDR3 is CASRPSGGGHEQYF. The CDR3 DNA is TGTGCCAGCAGGCCTTCAGGGGGCGGCCACGAGCAGTACTTC.

This sequence joins TRBV2 and TRBJ1-2; TRBD1 is a possible D gene (5 bases). Germline CDR1 is SNHLY and CDR2 is FYNNEI. Trimming removed 5 bases at V and 8 bases at J, with 12 bases between. The CDR3 is 12 residues long. The DNA for the CDR3 is TGTGCCAGCAGTCAGGGCGTAAAGGGCTACACCTTC. This codes for CASSQGVKGYTF.

This rearrangement joins TRBV6-5 to TRBJ1-5, with 10 bases identical to TRBD1. V shed 8 bases and J 2 bases; nucleotides not matched to a gene: 6. Germline CDR1 is MNHEY and CDR2 is SVGAGI. The CDR3 sequence is 15 residues long. The CDR3 region has the DNA TGTGCCAGCTGGACAGGGGGACCGGGCAATCAGCCCCAGCATTTT. It translates to CASWTGGPGNQPQHF.

The chain uses TRBV11-2 and TRBJ1-2; D gene unclear. This CDR3 spans 11 amino acids. Trimming removed 6 bases from V and 12 bases from J, with 14 bases in between. CDR1 and CDR2 (germline): SGHAT, FQNNGV. Here the CDR3 reads CASSPGRGDTF. The CDR3 bases are TGTGCCAGCAGTCCCGGACGGGGAGACACCTTC.

The rearrangement links TRBV7-9 to TRBJ2-3; 10 bases line up with TRBD1. The J segment lost 5 bases and the V segment lost 3 bases, leaving 11 bases of the junction unmatched. This CDR3 has 17 amino acids. The germline V gene has CDR1 SEHNR and CDR2 FQNEAQ (reference sequence). The CDR3 region has the DNA TGTGCCAGCAGCTTGGCCTTCGGGACAGGGGCTGGAGATACGCAGTATTTT. Residues: CASSLAFGTGAGDTQYF.

The rearrangement links TRBV10-3 to TRBJ2-6; a weak D match, TRBD2 (5 bases). CDR1 is ENHRY and CDR2 is SYGVKD in the germline V gene. Trimming removed 3 bases from V and 0 bases from J, with 9 bases in between. This CDR3 has 16 residues. The CDR3 nucleotides are TGTGCCATCAGTGAATCGAGGGACTCTGGGGCCAACGTCCTGACTTTC. Amino acid sequence: CAISESRDSGANVLTF.